Each of the 19 T cell receptor beta chains below was sequenced from the same sample in a study of shared clonotypes between healthy human individuals. Positive CCR7 selection of CD45RO-negative cells yielded the naive CD8 cells, and terminally differentiated effector memory CD45RA+ cells were excluded. Some clones are missing from TCRdb's copy, which holds only in-frame ones; the method was immunoSEQ multiplex PCR. There are 1.5 million to 2.5 million clones in the sample; approximately 94% occur only once, and 1% to 1.5% lies in the top ten. Sequencing was carried out using naive CD8+ T cells sorted from blood. The receptors here all came from a man between 18 and 29 years old in good health.

The rearrangement uses TRBV6-5 and TRBJ2-7; 7 bases agree with TRBD1. CDR1 and CDR2 (germline): MNHEY, SVGAGI. The CDR3 is 13 amino acids. The V and J ends lost 6 bases and 0 bases, in that order; junction bases with no gene match: 2. The CDR3 loop reads CASRDRSSYEQYF. The DNA for the CDR3 is TGTGCCAGCAGGGACAGGAGCTCCTACGAGCAGTACTTC.

The chain recombines TRBV7-9 with TRBJ2-7, with D maybe TRBD2 (5 bases). This CDR3 is built from 12 residues. The V gene's germline CDR1 is SEHNR and CDR2 FQNEAQ (reference sequence). V lost 6 bases, J lost 5 bases, and 11 bases lay in between. The DNA of the CDR3 is TGTGCCAGCAGACCGGACGGGAACGAGCAGTACTTC. This translates into CASRPDGNEQYF.

The chain recombines TRBV30 with TRBJ1-2; TRBD1 matches 8 bases. The CDR3 sequence is 12 residues long. V was clipped by 5 bases and J by 4 bases; unmatched bases: 3. From germline, CDR1 is GTSNPN and CDR2 SVGIG (reference sequence). This chain's CDR3 is CAWGTGPYGYTF. Here the CDR3 DNA reads TGTGCCTGGGGGACAGGCCCCTATGGCTACACCTTC. The full variable domain, in which reference TRBV30 and TRBJ1-2 provide the parts outside the CDR3, is SQTIHQWPATLVQPVGSPLSLECTVEGTSNPNLYWYRQAAGRGLQLLFYSVGIGQISSEVPQNLSASRPQDRQFILSSKKLLLSDSGFYLCAWGTGPYGYTFGSGTRLTVV.

The rearrangement uses TRBV10-3 and TRBJ1-4; TRBD1 might be the D (5 bases). The V gene's germline CDR1 is ENHRY and CDR2 SYGVKD. This CDR3 has 15 amino acids. The germline V and J ends were trimmed by 6 bases and 5 bases, with 16 bases remaining between them. The DNA of the CDR3 is TGTGCCATCAGGGACGTGAAAGGGGAAAATGAAAAACTGTTTTTT. This sequence encodes CAIRDVKGENEKLFF.

A single count supports this clone. The same CDR3 can be traced to other DNA sequences in this sample. The chain employs TRBV27 and TRBJ2-6; D is ambiguous. Germline V CDR1 and CDR2: MNHEY, SMNVEV (reference sequence). The V and J ends lost 3 bases and 0 bases respectively, with 3 bases between them. This CDR3 has 14 residues. Written as DNA, the CDR3 is TGTGCCAGCAGTTTTAACTCTGGGGCCAACGTCCTGACTTTC. The encoded protein is CASSFNSGANVLTF.

Points on this clone: Other DNA sequences of this sample code for an identical CDR3. The chain uses TRBV27 and TRBJ1-1, with D perhaps matching TRBD1 (5 bases). The V end was cut by 6 bases, the J end by 1 base, with 12 bases between. The CDR3 totals 14 residues. The germline V gene encodes CDR1 MNHEY and CDR2 SMNVEV (reference sequence). This CDR3 is CASSLRQGNTEAFF. The CDR3 DNA sequence: TGTGCCAGCAGCCTCCGCCAGGGGAACACTGAAGCTTTCTTT.

This rearrangement joins TRBV6-1 to TRBJ2-7, with D maybe TRBD1 (6 bases). The V end lost 6 bases, the J end lost 2 bases, and 17 bases lay between the germline ends. This CDR3 region has 15 residues. The germline V gene encodes CDR1 MNHNS and CDR2 SASEGT. CDR3 region: CASRDYRAPTYEQYF. The CDR3 nucleotides are TGTGCCAGCAGAGACTACAGGGCTCCCACCTACGAGCAGTACTTC.

J is TRBJ2-7 and V is TRBV29-1; D not resolved. The V end lost 4 bases, the J end lost 3 bases, and 7 bases lay between the germline ends. The CDR3 contains 11 residues. Germline V lookup: CDR1 SQVTM, CDR2 ANQGSEA. CDR3 nucleotides: TGCAGCGTTGTTATAGGCTACGAGCAGTACTTC. Amino acids: CSVVIGYEQYF.

The rearrangement joins TRBV30 to TRBJ2-3, with D uncertain. The germline V gene has CDR1 GTSNPN and CDR2 SVGIG (reference sequence). V shed 2 bases and J shed 2 bases, with 8 bases lying between them. The CDR3 is 13 residues long. This chain's CDR3 is CAWSPGPTDTQYF. In DNA form, the CDR3 reads TGTGCCTGGAGTCCCGGACCCACAGATACGCAGTATTTT.

Concerning this clone: This CDR3 is also generated by other DNA sequences in the sample. The V and J genes are TRBV27 and TRBJ2-7; TRBD2 matches at 7 bases. V shed 5 bases and J 1 base; nucleotides not matched to a gene: 2. The CDR3 extends over 13 amino acids. Per the germline V gene, CDR1 is MNHEY and CDR2 is SMNVEV (reference sequence). This CDR3 reads CASSPGLSYEQYF. In nucleotides, the CDR3 is TGTGCCAGCAGTCCGGGACTATCCTACGAGCAGTACTTC.

The chain combines TRBV28 with TRBJ2-7; 8 bases agree with TRBD1. J gave up 6 bases and V 7 bases, and 11 bases lay outside the gene matches. Germline CDR1 and CDR2: MDHEN and SYDVKM. The CDR3 has 14 amino acids. The CDR3 sequence is CASKWAGQVVEQYF. The CDR3, as DNA: TGTGCCAGCAAATGGGCGGGACAGGTTGTCGAGCAGTACTTC.

The chain joins TRBV2 to TRBJ1-6; D not resolved. CDR3 size: 11 residues. With 7 bases removed from V and 8 bases from J, the gap between germline ends came to 6 bases. The V gene's germline CDR1 is SNHLY and CDR2 FYNNEI. Written as DNA, the CDR3 is TGTGCCAGCAAACACGATTCACCCCTCCACTTT. Protein product: CASKHDSPLHF. Full variable domain (rest looked up from reference TRBV2 and TRBJ1-6): EPEVTQTPSHQVTQMGQEVILRCVPISNHLYFYWYRQILGQKVEFLVSFYNNEISEKSEIFDDQFSVERPDGSNFTLKIRSTKLEDSAMYFCASKHDSPLHFGNGTRLTVT.

The chain's CDR3 is CASSQDRTSKETQYF. CDR3 in DNA: TGCGCCAGCAGCCAAGATAGGACTAGCAAGGAGACCCAGTACTTC. This chain joins TRBV4-1 and TRBJ2-5; 8 bases match TRBD2. The germline CDR1 and CDR2 sequences are MGHRA and YSYEKL. The CDR3 runs 15 residues. The J segment lost 5 bases and the V segment lost 0 bases, leaving 5 bases of the junction unmatched.

This chain joins TRBV27 and TRBJ2-7; TRBD1 matches at 9 bases. The junction had 6 bases not matched to a gene; V was cut back by 7 bases and J by 2 bases. The length of the CDR3 is 14 residues. CDR1 and CDR2 from the germline V gene are MNHEY and SMNVEV (reference sequence). The CDR3 region has the DNA TGTGCCAGCACCGGGACAGGGTCTCCCTACGAGCAGTACTTC. Protein: CASTGTGSPYEQYF.

This rearrangement joins TRBV9 to TRBJ2-1; D uncertain. CDR1 and CDR2 from the germline V gene are SGDLS and YYNGEE. The length of the CDR3 is 16 residues. Trimming shortened V by 6 bases and J by 0 bases, and 16 bases separated the two germline ends. CDR3 region: CASTLMASSSYNEQFF. CDR3 DNA: TGTGCCAGCACCCTCATGGCCTCGAGCTCCTACAATGAGCAGTTCTTC.

This rearrangement joins TRBV11-2 to TRBJ1-2; a possible D gene is TRBD1 (5 bases). The CDR3 consists of 14 residues. The V end was cut by 5 bases, the J end by 4 bases, with 14 bases between. Looked up from germline, CDR1 is SGHAT and CDR2 is FQNNGV. CDR3 DNA sequence: TGTGCCAGCAGCCTTAACCGGGACGGCTATGGCTACACCTTC. It is translated as CASSLNRDGYGYTF.

The V call is TRBV9, the J call TRBJ1-2, with no clear D. The CDR3 covers 15 residues. Germline-derived CDR1 and CDR2 are SGDLS and YYNGEE. The V and J ends lost 0 bases and 5 bases respectively, with 14 bases between them. CDR3: CASSVASDSVYGYTF. CDR3 coding DNA: TGTGCCAGCAGCGTAGCTAGCGACTCCGTATATGGCTACACCTTC.

The chain recombines TRBV30 with TRBJ2-3; D unclear. CDR1 and CDR2 from the germline V gene are GTSNPN and SVGIG (reference sequence). Trimming pared 2 bases from V and 0 bases from J, leaving 6 bases between. There are 13 residues in the CDR3. Here the CDR3 reads CAWSLDSTDTQYF. The CDR3, as DNA: TGTGCCTGGAGTTTGGACAGCACAGATACGCAGTATTTT.

The chain uses TRBV27 and TRBJ2-1, with D unresolved. The CDR3 covers 11 residues. Trimming left V 7 bases short and J 9 bases short, with 10 bases between. Germline V CDR1 and CDR2: MNHEY, SMNVEV (reference sequence). The CDR3 DNA sequence: TGTGCCAGCACCGGTAGTGGTGAGCAGTTCTTC. Its protein is CASTGSGEQFF.